Here is one T cell receptor beta chain with its context. The data stem from a study of T cells in localized non-small cell lung cancer. Sequencing was performed with immunoSEQ multiplex PCR; in TCRdb, only in-frame clones are kept and a portion is missing. The sample shows around 15,000 clones, around 87% of them seen only once. The clonotype was recovered from a male donor older than 55 with stage II lung adenocarcinoma. Sequenced material: peripheral blood mononuclear cells, taken before any cancer treatment.

Written as DNA, the CDR3 is TGTGCCGGAGGACAAGGGAACACTGAAGCTTTCTTT. It is translated as CAGGQGNTEAFF. The rearrangement uses TRBV11-2 and TRBJ1-1, with TRBD1 as a possible D gene (5 bases). Germline-derived CDR1 and CDR2 are SGHAT and FQNNGV. The CDR3 length is 12 residues. V lost 11 bases and J 1 base, leaving 11 bases between the germline ends.